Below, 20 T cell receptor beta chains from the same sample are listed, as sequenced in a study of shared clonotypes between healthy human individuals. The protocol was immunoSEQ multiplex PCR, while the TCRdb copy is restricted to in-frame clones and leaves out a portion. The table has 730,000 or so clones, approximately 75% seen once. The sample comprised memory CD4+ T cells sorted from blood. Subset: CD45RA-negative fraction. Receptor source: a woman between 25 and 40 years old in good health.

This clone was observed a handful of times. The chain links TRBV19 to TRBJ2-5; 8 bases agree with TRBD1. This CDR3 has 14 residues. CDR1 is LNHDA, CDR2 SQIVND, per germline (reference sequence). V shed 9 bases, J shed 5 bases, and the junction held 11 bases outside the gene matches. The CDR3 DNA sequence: TGTGCCAGCCACGCAAGCAGACAGGGGGAGACCCAGTACTTC. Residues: CASHASRQGETQYF.

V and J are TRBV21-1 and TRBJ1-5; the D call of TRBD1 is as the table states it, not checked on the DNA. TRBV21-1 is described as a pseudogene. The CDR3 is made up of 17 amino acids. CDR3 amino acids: CASSFPPDSWADQPQHF. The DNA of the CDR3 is TGTGCCAGCAGCTTCCCACCGGACAGTTGGGCGGATCAGCCCCAGCATTTT.

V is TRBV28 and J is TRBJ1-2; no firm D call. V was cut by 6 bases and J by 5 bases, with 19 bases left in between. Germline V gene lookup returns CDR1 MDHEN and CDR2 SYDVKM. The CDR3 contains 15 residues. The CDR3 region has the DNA TGTGCCAGCAGCCAGCAGACCCGCAACTATTATGGCTACACCTTC. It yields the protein CASSQQTRNYYGYTF.

Here the CDR3 DNA reads TGTGCCAGCAGTCCAGGGGGAGGGACAGATACGCAGTATTTT. This sequence encodes CASSPGGGTDTQYF. The chain is built from TRBV7-7 and TRBJ2-3, with D perhaps given as TRBD1 or TRBD2 (7 bases each). The CDR3 is 14 amino acids. CDR1 is SSHAT, CDR2 FNYEAQ, per germline (reference sequence). Deletions cut 6 bases from V and 3 bases from J, with 13 bases between.

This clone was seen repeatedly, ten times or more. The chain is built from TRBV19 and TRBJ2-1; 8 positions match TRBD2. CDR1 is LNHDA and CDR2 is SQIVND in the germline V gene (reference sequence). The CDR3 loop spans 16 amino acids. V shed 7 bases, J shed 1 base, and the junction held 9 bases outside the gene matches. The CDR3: CASNRVVAGSYNEQFF. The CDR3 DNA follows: TGTGCCAGTAACCGGGTTGTAGCGGGGTCCTACAATGAGCAGTTCTTC.

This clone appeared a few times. Written as DNA, the CDR3 is TGTGCCAGCAGCTTGGTTGCGGTATCCGAGCAGTACTTC. Amino acid sequence: CASSLVAVSEQYF. J is TRBJ2-7 and V is TRBV5-6; no clear D gene. V shed 0 bases and J shed 6 bases, with 10 bases lying between them. This CDR3 comprises 13 residues. CDR1 is SGHDT, CDR2 YYEEEE, per germline. The full variable domain, in which reference TRBV5-6 and TRBJ2-7 provide the parts outside the CDR3, is DAGVTQSPTHLIKTRGQQVTLRCSPKSGHDTVSWYQQALGQGPQFIFQYYEEEERQRGNFPDRFSGHQFPNYSSELNVNALLLGDSALYLCASSLVAVSEQYFGPGTRLTVT.

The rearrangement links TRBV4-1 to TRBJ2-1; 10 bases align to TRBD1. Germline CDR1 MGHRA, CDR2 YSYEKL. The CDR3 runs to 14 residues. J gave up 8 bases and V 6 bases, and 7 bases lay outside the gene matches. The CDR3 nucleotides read TGCGCCAGCAGGTCCGGGACAGGGGTAGATGAGCAGTTCTTC. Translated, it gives CASRSGTGVDEQFF.

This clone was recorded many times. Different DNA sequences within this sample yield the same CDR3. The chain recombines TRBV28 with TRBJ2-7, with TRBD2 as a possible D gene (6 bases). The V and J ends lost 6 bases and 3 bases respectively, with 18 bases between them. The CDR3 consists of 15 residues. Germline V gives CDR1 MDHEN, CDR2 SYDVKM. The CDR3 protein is CASRLGAGLGYEQYF. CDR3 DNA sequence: TGTGCCAGCAGGCTAGGGGCGGGGCTCGGCTACGAGCAGTACTTC.

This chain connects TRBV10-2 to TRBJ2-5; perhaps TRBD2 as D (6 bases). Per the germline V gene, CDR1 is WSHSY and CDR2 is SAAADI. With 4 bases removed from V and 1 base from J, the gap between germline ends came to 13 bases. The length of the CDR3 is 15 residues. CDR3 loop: CASSGSGVPQETQYF. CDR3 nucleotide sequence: TGCGCCAGCAGTGGGTCGGGAGTGCCCCAAGAGACCCAGTACTTC.

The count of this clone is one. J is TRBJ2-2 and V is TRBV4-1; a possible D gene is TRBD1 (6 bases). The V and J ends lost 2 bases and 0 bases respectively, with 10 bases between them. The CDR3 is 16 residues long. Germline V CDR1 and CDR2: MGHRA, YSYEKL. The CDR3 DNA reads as TGCGCCAGCAGCCAATCAGGACAGACGAACACCGGGGAGCTGTTTTTT. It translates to CASSQSGQTNTGELFF.

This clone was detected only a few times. The CDR3 nucleotides read TGTGCCAGCAGCTTTACCGGGACTCGATACACCGGGGAGCTGTTTTTT. This codes for CASSFTGTRYTGELFF. The chain is built from TRBV13 and TRBJ2-2; D is possibly TRBD2 (6 bases). The CDR3 runs 16 residues. Trimming removed 3 bases at V and 3 bases at J, with 14 bases between. Per the germline V gene, CDR1 is PRHDT and CDR2 is FYEKMQ (reference sequence).

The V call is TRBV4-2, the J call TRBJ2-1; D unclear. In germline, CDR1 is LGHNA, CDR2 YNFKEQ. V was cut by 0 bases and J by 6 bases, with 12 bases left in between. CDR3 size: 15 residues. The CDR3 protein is CASSQDGGGRNEQFF. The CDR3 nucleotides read TGTGCCAGCAGCCAAGATGGTGGTGGGCGCAATGAGCAGTTCTTC.

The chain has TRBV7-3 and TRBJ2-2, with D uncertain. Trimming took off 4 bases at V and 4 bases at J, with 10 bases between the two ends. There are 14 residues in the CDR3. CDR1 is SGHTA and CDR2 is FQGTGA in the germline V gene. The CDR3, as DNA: TGTGCCAGCAGCTACAATTCGGGCACCGGGGAGCTGTTTTTT. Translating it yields CASSYNSGTGELFF.

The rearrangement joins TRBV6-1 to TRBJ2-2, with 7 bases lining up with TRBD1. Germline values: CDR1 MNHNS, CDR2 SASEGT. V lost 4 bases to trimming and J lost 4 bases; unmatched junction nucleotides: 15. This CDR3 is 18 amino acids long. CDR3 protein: CASSGWDQGVSRTGELFF. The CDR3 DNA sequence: TGTGCCAGCAGTGGGTGGGATCAGGGGGTATCGCGCACCGGGGAGCTGTTTTTT.

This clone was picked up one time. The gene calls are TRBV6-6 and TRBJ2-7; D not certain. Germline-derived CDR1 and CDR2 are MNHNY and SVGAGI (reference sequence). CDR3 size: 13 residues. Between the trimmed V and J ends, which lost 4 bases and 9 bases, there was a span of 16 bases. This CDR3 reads CASSFGRNVGQYF. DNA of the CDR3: TGTGCCAGCAGTTTCGGACGCAATGTAGGGCAGTACTTC.

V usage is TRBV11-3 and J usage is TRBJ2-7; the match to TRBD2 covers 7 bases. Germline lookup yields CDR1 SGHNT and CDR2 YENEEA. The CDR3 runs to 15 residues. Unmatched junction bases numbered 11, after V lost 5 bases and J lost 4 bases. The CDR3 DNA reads TGTGCCAGCAGCCCCGGTGGGGTAGCGGGTTACGAGCAGTACTTC. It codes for CASSPGGVAGYEQYF.

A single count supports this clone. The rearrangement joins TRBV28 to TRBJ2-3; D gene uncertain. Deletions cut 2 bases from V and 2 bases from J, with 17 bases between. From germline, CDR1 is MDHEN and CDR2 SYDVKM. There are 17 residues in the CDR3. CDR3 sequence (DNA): TGTGCCAGCAGTTTAAGAGTATCGGCGGAGTTCACAGATACGCAGTATTTT. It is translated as CASSLRVSAEFTDTQYF.

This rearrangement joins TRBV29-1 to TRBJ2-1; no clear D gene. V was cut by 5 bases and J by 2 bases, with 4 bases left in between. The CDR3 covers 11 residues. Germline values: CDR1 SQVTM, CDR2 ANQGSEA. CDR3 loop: CSVWAYNEQFF. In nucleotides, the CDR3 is TGCAGCGTTTGGGCCTACAATGAGCAGTTCTTC.

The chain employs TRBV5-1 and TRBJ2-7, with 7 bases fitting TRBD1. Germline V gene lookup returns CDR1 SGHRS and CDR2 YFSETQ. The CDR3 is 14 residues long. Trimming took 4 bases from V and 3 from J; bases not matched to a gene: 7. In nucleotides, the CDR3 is TGCGCCAGCAGCCCGAGGGACAGCAGCTACGAGCAGTACTTC. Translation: CASSPRDSSYEQYF.

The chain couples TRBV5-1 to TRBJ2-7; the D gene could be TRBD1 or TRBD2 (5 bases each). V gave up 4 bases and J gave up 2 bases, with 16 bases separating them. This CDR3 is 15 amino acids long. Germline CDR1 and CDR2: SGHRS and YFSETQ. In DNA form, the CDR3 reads TGCGCCAGCAGCACCGGCAGGGACCCACCCTACGAGCAGTACTTC. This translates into CASSTGRDPPYEQYF. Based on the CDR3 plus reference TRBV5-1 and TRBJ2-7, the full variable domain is KAGVTQTPRYLIKTRGQQVTLSCSPISGHRSVSWYQQTPGQGLQFLFEYFSETQRNKGNFPGRFSGRQFSNSRSEMNVSTLELGDSALYLCASSTGRDPPYEQYFGPGTRLTVT.